This passage covers 16 T cell receptor beta chains from one sample sequenced in a study of blood T cell repertoires in COVID-19. TCRdb keeps only in-frame clones here, not all; method: immunoSEQ multiplex PCR. The sample consists of 200,000 to 300,000 clones, about 87% of them appearing once. Specimen: peripheral blood. These receptors were collected from a woman in her seventies with active or convalescent COVID-19.

The V call is TRBV25-1, the J call TRBJ2-2, with TRBD1 as a possible D gene (5 bases). From germline, CDR1 is MGHDK and CDR2 SYGVNS. The CDR3 covers 15 residues. Trimming removed 2 bases from V and 6 bases from J, with 13 bases in between. The chain's CDR3 is CASSEMGIGAGELFF. CDR3 sequence (DNA): TGTGCCAGCAGTGAAATGGGGATAGGGGCCGGGGAGCTGTTTTTT.

This clone was observed a handful of times. The chain carries TRBV7-3 and TRBJ1-5; 7 bases fit TRBD1. The germline V gene has CDR1 SGHTA and CDR2 FQGTGA. J gave up 4 bases and V 3 bases, and 0 bases lay outside the gene matches. The CDR3 has 13 amino acids. The CDR3: CASSLGQNQPQHF. Written as DNA, the CDR3 is TGTGCCAGCAGCTTGGGACAGAATCAGCCCCAGCATTTT.

The chain links TRBV24-1 to TRBJ2-5; D is possibly TRBD1 (6 bases). The V gene lost 3 bases and the J gene lost 1 base, with 8 bases spanning the gap. The CDR3 sequence is 14 residues long. Germline-derived CDR1 and CDR2 are KGHDR and SFDVKD. The CDR3 region is CATSDRTVQETQYF. The CDR3 DNA sequence: TGTGCCACCAGTGATCGGACAGTCCAAGAGACCCAGTACTTC.

This sequence joins TRBV7-2 and TRBJ2-3; D possibly corresponds to TRBD1 (6 bases). The CDR3 is 16 residues long. Germline V gene sequence: CDR1 SGHTA, CDR2 FQGNSA. Between the trimmed V and J ends, which lost 4 bases and 3 bases, there was a span of 17 bases. In DNA, the CDR3 is TGTGCCAGCAGCTGGAGCTACCAAGGGGGAACAGATACGCAGTATTTT. Amino acid sequence: CASSWSYQGGTDTQYF.

In this sample, this clone turned up once. The V call is TRBV3-1 (or the pseudogene TRBV3-2), the J call TRBJ1-1; D gene ambiguous. This CDR3 contains 13 residues. Germline V gene data show CDR1 as LGHDT and CDR2 as YNNKEL (reference sequence). The V end lost 1 base, the J end lost 3 bases, and 6 bases lay between the germline ends. The DNA for the CDR3 is TGTGCCAGCAGCCAAGTACTGGACACTGAAGCTTTCTTT. The encoded protein is CASSQVLDTEAFF.

This clone has more than one count but fewer than ten. The chain joins TRBV3-1 (or the pseudogene TRBV3-2) to TRBJ1-2, with a tentative D call TRBD1 (6 bases). V lost 4 bases and J lost 8, with 14 bases in between. Germline CDR1 and CDR2: LGHDT and YNNKEL (reference sequence). This CDR3 spans 13 amino acids. For the CDR3, the DNA is TGTGCCAGCAGCCTCAGTAGGGGGGGAGGCTACACCTTC. Translation gives CASSLSRGGGYTF.

The gene calls are TRBV2 and TRBJ1-2; 8 bases map to TRBD1. The CDR3 length is 13 residues. J was trimmed by 2 bases and V by 9 bases; bases with no gene match: 5. Germline V lookup: CDR1 SNHLY, CDR2 FYNNEI. The CDR3 DNA is TGTGCCAGAGGACAGGGTGACAACTATGGCTACACCTTC. It is translated as CARGQGDNYGYTF.

This sequence joins TRBV10-3 and TRBJ1-2; TRBD1 aligns across 10 bases. The germline V gene encodes CDR1 ENHRY and CDR2 SYGVKD. This CDR3 spans 12 amino acids. V gave up 6 bases and J gave up 10 bases; unmatched junction bases: 5. CDR3 loop: CAISPDRGPYTF. The DNA for the CDR3 is TGTGCCATCAGCCCAGACAGGGGGCCCTACACCTTC.

The rearrangement links TRBV11-2 to TRBJ2-7; 10 bases are shared with TRBD1. The CDR3 has 15 residues. Trimming at V came to 3 bases and at J to 3 bases, leaving 5 bases not matched to a gene. CDR1 SGHAT and CDR2 FQNNGV come from the germline V gene. CDR3 sequence (DNA): TGTGCCAGCAGCTTTCCGGGACAGGGGAGCTACGAGCAGTACTTC. Its protein is CASSFPGQGSYEQYF.

This clone has just a few counts. This sequence joins TRBV5-1 and TRBJ1-5; weak D call: TRBD1 (6 bases). V was pared by 0 bases and J by 2 bases, with 12 bases between. From germline, CDR1 is SGHRS and CDR2 YFSETQ. The CDR3 has 16 residues. Written as DNA, the CDR3 is TGCGCCAGCAGCTTGGGGTCAGGGGCAGGCAATCAGCCCCAGCATTTT. Translating gives CASSLGSGAGNQPQHF.

Only a few counts were recorded for this clone. The chain employs TRBV10-3 and TRBJ1-6, with 8 bases aligning to TRBD1. V shed 0 bases and J 8 bases; nucleotides not matched to a gene: 9. The CDR3 loop spans 17 amino acids. CDR1 and CDR2 from the germline V gene are ENHRY and SYGVKD. The CDR3 is CAISESSSQQGDSPLHF. DNA of the CDR3: TGTGCCATCAGTGAGTCGAGTTCCCAACAGGGGGATTCACCCCTCCACTTT.

V and J are TRBV5-4 and TRBJ2-1; perhaps TRBD2 as D (6 bases). V lost 0 bases and J lost 1, with 8 bases in between. CDR1 SGHNT and CDR2 YYREEE come from the germline V gene (reference sequence). The length of the CDR3 is 15 residues. Written as DNA, the CDR3 is TGTGCCAGCAGCTTGGGGGGAGGATCCTACAATGAGCAGTTCTTC. Protein sequence: CASSLGGGSYNEQFF.

The V gene is TRBV18, the J gene TRBJ1-5; TRBD1 matches at 9 bases. The CDR3 totals 15 residues. V was pared by 8 bases and J by 3 bases, with 8 bases of the junction left unmatched. Germline V gene sequence: CDR1 KGHSH, CDR2 LQKENI. CDR3 in DNA: TGTGCCAGCGCAGACAGGGGGAGATCCAATCAGCCCCAGCATTTT. The encoded protein is CASADRGRSNQPQHF.

The chain employs TRBV7-2 and TRBJ2-1, with D unresolved. Germline assignment: CDR1 SGHTA and CDR2 FQGNSA. The CDR3 spans 12 residues. V lost 5 bases and J lost 3, with 5 bases in between. Written as DNA, the CDR3 is TGTGCCAGCAGCCCTCTCTACAATGAGCAGTTCTTC. Translation: CASSPLYNEQFF.

The chain links TRBV24-1 to TRBJ1-1; possible D gene TRBD1, 6 bases. This CDR3 region has 12 residues. V dropped 5 bases and J dropped 9 bases, with 12 bases sitting between them. Germline assignment: CDR1 KGHDR and CDR2 SFDVKD. CDR3 in DNA: TGTGCCACCAGTGCTCAGGGGTTAAAAGCTTTCTTT. It codes for CATSAQGLKAFF.

This chain uses TRBV29-1 with TRBJ2-3, with D unresolved. Trimming removed 4 bases at V and 0 bases at J, with 8 bases between. Per germline, CDR1 SQVTM and CDR2 ANQGSEA. The CDR3 is made up of 13 amino acids. CDR3 region: CSVGSSSTDTQYF. DNA of the CDR3: TGCAGCGTTGGTAGCTCTAGCACAGATACGCAGTATTTT.